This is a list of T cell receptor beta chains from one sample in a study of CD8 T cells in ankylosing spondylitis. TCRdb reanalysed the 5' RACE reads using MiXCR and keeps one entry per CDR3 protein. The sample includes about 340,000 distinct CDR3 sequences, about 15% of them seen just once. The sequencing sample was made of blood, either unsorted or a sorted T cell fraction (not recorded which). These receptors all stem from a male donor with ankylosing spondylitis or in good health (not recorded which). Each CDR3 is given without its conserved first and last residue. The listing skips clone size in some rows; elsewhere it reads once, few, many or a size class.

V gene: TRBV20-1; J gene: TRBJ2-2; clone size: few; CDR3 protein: SATRDRGRSGELF
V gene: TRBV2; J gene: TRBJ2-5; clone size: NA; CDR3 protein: ASSLGTSGGETQY
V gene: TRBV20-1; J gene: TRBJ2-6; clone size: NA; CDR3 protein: SAGKQGHTSGANVLT
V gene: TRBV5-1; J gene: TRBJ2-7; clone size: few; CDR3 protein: ASSLGLTGSLQVQFYEQY
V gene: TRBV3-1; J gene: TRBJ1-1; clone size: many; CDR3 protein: ASSRPWTGRGTEAF
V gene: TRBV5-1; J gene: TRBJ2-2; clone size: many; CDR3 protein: ASSLLAGELF
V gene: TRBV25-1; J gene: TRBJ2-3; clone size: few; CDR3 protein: ASSELGGFSTDTQY
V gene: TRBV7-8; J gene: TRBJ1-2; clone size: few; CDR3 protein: ASSLGTEAGYT
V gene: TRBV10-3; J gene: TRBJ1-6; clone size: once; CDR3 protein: AISTAQPNSPLH
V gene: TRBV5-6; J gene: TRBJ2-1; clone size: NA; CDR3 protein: ASSLVRTSGRKNNEQF
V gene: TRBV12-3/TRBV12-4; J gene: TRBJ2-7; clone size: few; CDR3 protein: ASRGAGTGGNEQY
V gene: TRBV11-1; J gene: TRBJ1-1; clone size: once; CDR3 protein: ASSSQNLNTEAF
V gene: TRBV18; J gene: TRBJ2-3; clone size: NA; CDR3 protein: ASSPPMSRTDTQY
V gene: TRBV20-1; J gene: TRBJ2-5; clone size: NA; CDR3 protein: SARDSRGETQY
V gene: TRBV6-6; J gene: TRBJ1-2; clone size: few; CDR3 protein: ASSLGERGYT
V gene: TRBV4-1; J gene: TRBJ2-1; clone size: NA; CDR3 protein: ASSPLSGGAGDEQF
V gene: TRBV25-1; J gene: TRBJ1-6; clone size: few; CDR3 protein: ASSDRQGYNSPLH
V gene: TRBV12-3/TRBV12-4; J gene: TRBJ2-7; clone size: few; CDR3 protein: ASSLRTGRLDEQY
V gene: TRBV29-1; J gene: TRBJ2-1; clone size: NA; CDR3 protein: SVVSPGYNEQF
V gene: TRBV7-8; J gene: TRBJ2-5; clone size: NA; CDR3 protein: ASSLGPATSLTETQY
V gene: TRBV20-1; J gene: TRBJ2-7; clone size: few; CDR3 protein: SALRQGYEQY
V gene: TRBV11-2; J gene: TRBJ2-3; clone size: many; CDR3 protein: ASSFRGTGLDTQY
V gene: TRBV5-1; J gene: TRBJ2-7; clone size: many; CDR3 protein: ASSVTGRSYEQY
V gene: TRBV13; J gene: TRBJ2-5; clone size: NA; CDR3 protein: ASSPYRTGEETQY
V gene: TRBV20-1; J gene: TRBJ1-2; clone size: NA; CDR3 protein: SARDPSGPY
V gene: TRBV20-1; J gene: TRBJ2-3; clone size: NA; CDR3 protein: SAQAQLNRALSTDTQY
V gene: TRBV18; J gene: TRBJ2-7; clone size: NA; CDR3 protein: ASSPSASYEQY
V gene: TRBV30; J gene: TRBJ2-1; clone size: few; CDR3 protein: AWSVGGSGDNEQF
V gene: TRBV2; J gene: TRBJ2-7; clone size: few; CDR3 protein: ASRGDGVAY
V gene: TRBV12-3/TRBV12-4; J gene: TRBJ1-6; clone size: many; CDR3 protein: ASSPYRGSGLH
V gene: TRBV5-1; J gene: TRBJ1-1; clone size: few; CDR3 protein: ASSLALGGNTEAF
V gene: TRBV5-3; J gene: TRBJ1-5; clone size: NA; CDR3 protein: ARSPGEAGQPQH
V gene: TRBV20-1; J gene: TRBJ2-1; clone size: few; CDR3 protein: SAELAGGEDEQF
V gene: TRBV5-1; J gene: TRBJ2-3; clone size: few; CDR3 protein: ASSLFPAGTSGGPDTSTDTQY
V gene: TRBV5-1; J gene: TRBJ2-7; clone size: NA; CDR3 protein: ASSFGVTGTGAYEQY
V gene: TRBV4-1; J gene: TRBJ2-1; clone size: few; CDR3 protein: ASSSWVYNEQF
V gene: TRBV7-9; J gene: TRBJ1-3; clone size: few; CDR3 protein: ASSGGSGNTIY
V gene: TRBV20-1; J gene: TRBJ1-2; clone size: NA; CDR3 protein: SFAGSNYGYT
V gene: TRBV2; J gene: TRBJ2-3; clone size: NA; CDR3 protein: ASTEGGRFADTQY
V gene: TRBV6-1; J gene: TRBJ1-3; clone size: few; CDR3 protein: ASSEAYGGSSGNTIY
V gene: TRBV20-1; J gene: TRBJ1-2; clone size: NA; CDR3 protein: SASRTGQPFYGYT
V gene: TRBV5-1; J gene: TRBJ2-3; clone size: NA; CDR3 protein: ASLPTSGGMTDTQY